Following are 27 T cell receptor beta chains from one sample sequenced in a study of OX40 agonist ivuxolimab in advanced cancers. TCRdb keeps only in-frame clones here, not all; method: immunoSEQ multiplex PCR. The data show 5,500 to 7,000 clones, around 74% seen once. The sequenced sample was CD4+ or CD8+ T cells sorted from blood, obtained in a trial of the OX40 agonist ivuxolimab. These receptor sequences come from an adult with an advanced solid tumor such as melanoma, head and neck, liver or kidney cancer.

Judged by abundance, this clone is medium-sized (0.01 to 0.1%). V is TRBV15 and J is TRBJ2-7; weak D call: TRBD1 (5 bases). Germline CDR1 reads LNHNV; CDR2 reads YYDKDF (reference sequence). This CDR3 comprises 15 residues. V lost 3 bases, J lost 0 bases, and 12 bases lay in between. The CDR3 spells CATSSPDSISYEQYF. The CDR3 DNA follows: TGTGCCACCAGCAGCCCAGACAGTATCTCCTACGAGCAGTACTTC.

This clone was observed a few times. This chain links TRBV7-8 with TRBJ2-3; D not resolved. This CDR3 is built from 16 residues. Germline assignment: CDR1 SGHVS and CDR2 FQNEAQ. Trimming stripped 5 bases from V and 4 bases from J, with 19 bases between. The DNA for the CDR3 is TGTGCCAGCAGCCCAGACCTAGTTTTCGGCCCAGATACGCAGTATTTT. Encoded protein: CASSPDLVFGPDTQYF.

The chain has TRBV28 and TRBJ1-1, with D unresolved. V was clipped by 5 bases and J by 1 base, with 17 bases between them. The CDR3 is 16 residues long. Per germline, CDR1 MDHEN and CDR2 SYDVKM. CDR3 sequence (DNA): TGTGCCAGCAGTCCCATTCTCTGGCGGCGGAACACTGAAGCTTTCTTT. Amino acid sequence: CASSPILWRRNTEAFF.

This clone has a handful of counts. The chain has TRBV4-1 and TRBJ2-5; D might be TRBD1 (6 bases). Per the germline V gene, CDR1 is MGHRA and CDR2 is YSYEKL. Between the trimmed V and J ends, which lost 0 bases and 3 bases, there was a span of 20 bases. The length of the CDR3 is 18 residues. CDR3 in DNA: TGCGCCAGCAGCCAAGAATGGTCGGGTTCTTGGGACAAAGAGACCCAGTACTTC. Protein product: CASSQEWSGSWDKETQYF.

This rearrangement joins TRBV20-1 to TRBJ1-2, with a possible D match to TRBD1 (6 bases). The CDR3 is 11 residues long. V lost 6 bases and J lost 4, with 9 bases in between. Looked up from germline, CDR1 is DFQATT and CDR2 is SNEGSKA (reference sequence). The CDR3 region has the DNA TGCAGTGCCTGGGACATCTATGGCTACACCTTC. Amino acid sequence: CSAWDIYGYTF.

V is TRBV7-2 and J is TRBJ2-3, with TRBD2 matching 9 bases. Germline lookup yields CDR1 SGHTA and CDR2 FQGNSA. The V gene end was trimmed by 4 bases and the J gene end by 0 bases; junction bases not matched to a gene: 2. The CDR3 extends over 15 amino acids. CDR3: CASSSGTSSTDTQYF. The CDR3 nucleotides read TGTGCCAGCAGCTCAGGGACTAGCAGCACAGATACGCAGTATTTT.

The chain couples TRBV19 to TRBJ2-5, with TRBD1 as a possible D gene (5 bases). The better agreement between TRBJ2-7 and the DNA end casts doubt on the J call. Germline lookup yields CDR1 LNHDA and CDR2 SQIVND (reference sequence). This CDR3 has 14 amino acids. This CDR3 is CASSIGAGFDEQYF. The CDR3 DNA reads as TGTGCCAGTAGTATTGGGGCAGGGTTCGACGAGCAGTACTTC.

This chain joins TRBV6-6 and TRBJ1-4; D is possibly TRBD1 (5 bases). The CDR3 length is 14 residues. Germline V gene data show CDR1 as MNHNY and CDR2 as SVGAGI (reference sequence). Trimming removed 1 base at V and 3 bases at J, with 6 bases between. The CDR3 nucleotides read TGTGCCAGCAGTTACTTGGGGCCTAATGAAAAACTGTTTTTT. Translated: CASSYLGPNEKLFF.

The chain combines TRBV7-6 with TRBJ2-7; the D gene could be TRBD1 or TRBD2 (5 bases each). CDR1 and CDR2 (germline): SGHVS, FNYEAQ. The CDR3 has 17 residues. V was trimmed by 2 bases and J by 1 base, leaving 18 bases between them. Here the CDR3 DNA reads TGTGCCAGCAGCTTAAACATAGGGGACCCGGGGTCCTACGAGCAGTACTTC. Translating it yields CASSLNIGDPGSYEQYF. The full variable domain, its missing parts supplied by reference TRBV7-6 and TRBJ2-7, is GAGVSQSPRYKVTKRGQDVALRCDPISGHVSLYWYRQALGQGPEFLTYFNYEAQQDKSGLPNDRFSAERPEGSISTLTIQRTEQRDSAMYRCASSLNIGDPGSYEQYFGPGTRLTVT.

This chain uses TRBV13 with TRBJ1-1, with D perhaps TRBD1 (5 bases). This CDR3 spans 16 amino acids. Trimming removed 2 bases at V and 1 base at J, with 14 bases between. The germline gives CDR1 PRHDT, CDR2 FYEKMQ (reference sequence). As DNA, the CDR3 is TGTGCCAGCAGCTTACGCCGGGGGTCGGGGAACACTGAAGCTTTCTTT. Amino acid sequence: CASSLRRGSGNTEAFF. Drawing the rest from reference TRBV13 and TRBJ1-1, the complete variable domain is AAGVIQSPRHLIKEKRETATLKCYPIPRHDTVYWYQQGPGQDPQFLISFYEKMQSDKGSIPDRFSAQQFSDYHSELNMSSLELGDSALYFCASSLRRGSGNTEAFFGQGTRLTVV.

The genes are TRBV7-8 and TRBJ2-7, with D perhaps given as TRBD1 or TRBD2 (5 bases each). Germline values: CDR1 SGHVS, CDR2 FQNEAQ. The CDR3 is 14 amino acids. V was shortened by 5 bases and J by 7 bases, with 18 bases between the two germline ends. CDR3 bases: TGTGCCAGCAGCCGTTGGGGCGCACCGGGGGAGCAGTACTTC. It specifies CASSRWGAPGEQYF. The whole variable domain, filled in from reference TRBV7-8 and TRBJ2-7, reads GAGVSQSPRYKVAKRGQDVALRCDPISGHVSLFWYQQALGQGPEFLTYFQNEAQLDKSGLPSDRFFAERPEGSVSTLKIQRTQQEDSAVYLCASSRWGAPGEQYFGPGTRLTVT.

This clone has just one count. The J gene is TRBJ1-5, the V gene TRBV14; D unresolved. The germline V gene encodes CDR1 SGHDN and CDR2 FVKESK. Trimming removed 2 bases from V and 7 bases from J, with 9 bases in between. This CDR3 comprises 13 residues. The CDR3 DNA sequence: TGTGCCAGCAGCCAATCGGGAGGGCAGCCCCAGCATTTT. Its protein product is CASSQSGGQPQHF.

J is TRBJ2-1 and V is TRBV29-1; D is possibly TRBD2 (6 bases). The CDR3 is 14 amino acids. The V gene's germline CDR1 is SQVTM and CDR2 ANQGSEA. Trimming pared 7 bases from V and 7 bases from J, leaving 20 bases between. CDR3 in amino acids: CSGVEVGAGNEQFF. CDR3 in DNA: TGCAGCGGAGTGGAGGTCGGGGCGGGGAATGAGCAGTTCTTC.

In this sample, this clone turned up a few times. The CDR3 loop reads CASTPGHQTLGNTIYF. CDR3 in DNA: TGTGCCAGTACCCCGGGACACCAAACTCTCGGAAACACCATATATTTT. The chain employs TRBV19 and TRBJ1-3; D perhaps matches TRBD1 (6 bases). V dropped 7 bases and J dropped 4 bases, with 20 bases sitting between them. CDR1 and CDR2 (germline): LNHDA, SQIVND (reference sequence). The CDR3 extends over 16 amino acids.

As regards this clone: Other DNA sequences in the same sample also yield this CDR3. The genes are TRBV6-1 and TRBJ2-1; possible D gene TRBD1, 5 bases. The CDR3 runs 12 residues. Germline-derived CDR1 and CDR2 are MNHNS and SASEGT. Deletions cut 6 bases from V and 9 bases from J, with 12 bases between. The CDR3 coding sequence is TGTGCCAGCAGAGATGGGGCAGGTGAGCAGTTCTTC. Its translation: CASRDGAGEQFF.

The gene calls are TRBV27 and TRBJ2-2, with 7 bases matching TRBD1. V lost 6 bases to trimming and J lost 0 bases; unmatched junction nucleotides: 10. Germline CDR1 reads MNHEY; CDR2 reads SMNVEV (reference sequence). The CDR3 runs 17 residues. CDR3 nucleotides: TGTGCCAGCAGCATTAGTTCCGGGACAGCGAACACCGGGGAGCTGTTTTTT. Amino acids: CASSISSGTANTGELFF.

The rearrangement joins TRBV29-1 to TRBJ2-5, with TRBD1 as a possible D gene (8 bases). The J call is doubtful: the DNA matches TRBJ2-7 better. This CDR3 has 16 amino acids. The germline CDR1 and CDR2 sequences are SQVTM and ANQGSEA. CDR3 residues: CSVGGGDRGHSYEQYF. The CDR3 bases are TGCAGCGTTGGGGGGGGAGACAGGGGCCACTCCTACGAGCAGTACTTC.

The rearrangement joins TRBV11-2 to TRBJ1-1; 7 bases match TRBD1. CDR1 is SGHAT and CDR2 is FQNNGV in the germline V gene. The length of the CDR3 is 14 residues. The V segment lost 1 base and the J segment 4 bases; nucleotides outside the gene matches: 3. CDR3 DNA sequence: TGTGCCAGCAGCTTAGGAGGGGGCGGCACTGAAGCTTTCTTT. This encodes CASSLGGGGTEAFF.

This clone has more than one count but fewer than ten. J is TRBJ2-5 and V is TRBV4-1; 9 bases line up with TRBD2. V shed 0 bases, J shed 13 bases, and the junction held 15 bases outside the gene matches. CDR1 MGHRA and CDR2 YSYEKL come from the germline V gene. The CDR3 is 16 amino acids. The CDR3 region is CASSQDFPLAGGLPYF. As DNA, the CDR3 is TGCGCCAGCAGCCAAGATTTCCCCCTGGCGGGGGGGCTCCCGTACTTC.

The gene calls are TRBV2 and TRBJ2-7, with a possible D match to TRBD2 (5 bases). Trimming removed 10 bases at V and 0 bases at J, with 19 bases between. This CDR3 region has 15 residues. The germline CDR1 and CDR2 sequences are SNHLY and FYNNEI. The CDR3 reads CAIVRSGRGSYEQYF. The DNA of the CDR3 is TGTGCCATCGTCCGGTCGGGGAGAGGCTCCTACGAGCAGTACTTC.

This clone appeared a few times. The rearrangement links TRBV4-3 to TRBJ1-1; D might be TRBD1 (6 bases). The CDR3 length is 17 residues. The germline CDR1 and CDR2 sequences are LGHNA and YSLEER. V was cut by 0 bases and J by 4 bases, with 18 bases left in between. As DNA, the CDR3 is TGCGCCAGCAGCCAAGAGCAAGGTGTCGGGGGCGTCACTGAAGCTTTCTTT. Protein sequence: CASSQEQGVGGVTEAFF.

This clone has a handful of counts. This chain connects TRBV5-4 to TRBJ2-7; D may be TRBD1 or TRBD2 (6 bases each). The CDR3 contains 14 residues. The V gene's germline CDR1 is SGHNT and CDR2 YYREEE (reference sequence). V was clipped by 0 bases and J by 5 bases, with 12 bases between them. The CDR3 loop is CASSLGGGINEQYF. CDR3 nucleotides: TGTGCCAGCAGCTTGGGAGGGGGGATTAACGAGCAGTACTTC.

By its share, this clone is large. The chain carries TRBV15 and TRBJ2-7; either TRBD1 or TRBD2 may supply D (5 bases each). This CDR3 contains 15 residues. Per the germline V gene, CDR1 is LNHNV and CDR2 is YYDKDF (reference sequence). V lost 6 bases and J 4 bases, leaving 19 bases between the germline ends. The CDR3 nucleotides read TGTGCCACCAGTTGGACACGGGGAGTGGGGTACGAGCAGTACTTC. This gives the protein CATSWTRGVGYEQYF.

This chain uses TRBV29-1 with TRBJ2-1; TRBD2 agrees at 9 bases. Germline assignment: CDR1 SQVTM and CDR2 ANQGSEA. The CDR3 contains 12 residues. V was clipped by 6 bases and J by 8 bases; unmatched bases: 5. CDR3 nucleotide sequence: TGCAGCGTGACCGGGACTAGCTATGAGCAGTTCTTC. Translation gives CSVTGTSYEQFF.

The V call is TRBV6-4, the J call TRBJ2-1, with 9 bases that match TRBD2. Germline V gene data show CDR1 as MRHNA and CDR2 as SNTAGT. Losses at the gene ends were 5 bases for V and 7 bases for J; bases not matched to a gene: 6. The CDR3 spans 14 residues. Here the CDR3 reads CASSYSGSGNEQFF. CDR3 coding DNA: TGTGCCAGCAGTTATAGCGGGAGCGGGAATGAGCAGTTCTTC.

The gene calls are TRBV21-1 and TRBJ1-5. TRBV21-1 counts as a pseudogene. This CDR3 contains 10 residues. The CDR3 region has the DNA TGTGCCGGACGATATCAGCCCCAGCATTTT. This encodes CAGRYQPQHF.

J is TRBJ2-7 and V is TRBV2; D uncertain. The CDR3 loop spans 14 amino acids. V lost 5 bases and J lost 5, with 16 bases in between. Germline lookup yields CDR1 SNHLY and CDR2 FYNNEI. CDR3 coding DNA: TGTGCCAGCAGTTTTCGGGCCGCTAATAACGAGCAGTACTTC. Its translation is CASSFRAANNEQYF.